The present entry profiles one TCR beta chain with its context. The antigen remains unidentified. Germline V gives CDR1 MGHDK, CDR2 SYGVNS. Trimming stripped 3 bases from V and 1 base from J, with 7 bases between. The CDR3 covers 13 residues. The source of the sample is a study of graft-versus-host responses after intestinal transplantation. Data came from immunoSEQ multiplex PCR; TCRdb stores just in-frame clones and leaves some out. Here the sample spans about 120,000 clones, 85% to 95% being singletons. The sample in question was unstimulated CD4+ T cells sorted from spleen or lymph node cells, obtained before intestinal transplant. This clonotype was obtained from a human donor who received an intestinal transplant. V is TRBV25-1 and J is TRBJ2-7; no reliable D call. Written as DNA, the CDR3 is TGTGCCAGCAGTGAGCCTCCATCCTACGAGCAGTACTTC. Protein product: CASSEPPSYEQYF.